A selection of T cell receptor beta chains follows, all from one sample in a study of graft-versus-host responses after intestinal transplantation. The repertoire was sequenced with immunoSEQ multiplex PCR; TCRdb's copy has only in-frame clones and lacks some. The sample has some 80,000 clones, approximately 90% seen once. Their target antigens are unknown. The source was unstimulated CD8+ T cells sorted from spleen or lymph node cells, collected before transplant. The receptors come from a human donor who was the organ donor for an intestinal transplant. Both conserved end residues are part of each CDR3. A D gene is named only where the DNA matches it firmly. A clone size is listed for some rows: how often the clone was seen (once, few, many), or a class if it is expanded.

cdr3_aa: CASSQDGGQPDPYEQYF
cdr3_nt: TGCGCCAGCAGCCAAGATGGGGGACAACCCGATCCCTACGAGCAGTACTTC
j_call: TRBJ2-7
clone_size: NA
v_call: TRBV4-1
d_call: NA

cdr3_aa: CASMPGQGWETQYF
cdr3_nt: TGTGCCAGCATGCCGGGACAGGGGTGGGAGACCCAGTACTTC
j_call: TRBJ2-5
clone_size: NA
v_call: TRBV11-2
d_call: TRBD1

cdr3_aa: CASSPYNEQFF
cdr3_nt: TGTGCCAGCAGCCCGTACAATGAGCAGTTCTTC
j_call: TRBJ2-1
clone_size: NA
v_call: TRBV6-1
d_call: NA

cdr3_aa: CASSWDGAFTDTQYF
cdr3_nt: TGTGCCAGCAGCTGGGACGGAGCTTTCACAGATACGCAGTATTTT
j_call: TRBJ2-3
clone_size: NA
v_call: TRBV2
d_call: NA

cdr3_aa: CASSQRDWGQETQYF
cdr3_nt: TGCGCCAGCAGCCAACGGGACTGGGGTCAAGAGACCCAGTACTTC
j_call: TRBJ2-5
clone_size: NA
v_call: TRBV4-1
d_call: NA

cdr3_aa: CASSPGPGNSPLHF
cdr3_nt: TGTGCCAGCAGCCCGGGACCCGGAAATTCACCCCTCCACTTT
j_call: TRBJ1-6
clone_size: NA
v_call: TRBV5-4
d_call: NA

cdr3_aa: CASGSNGYTF
cdr3_nt: TGTGCCAGTGGCTCTAACGGCTACACCTTC
j_call: TRBJ1-2
clone_size: NA
v_call: TRBV19
d_call: NA

cdr3_aa: CASSLSPQGASNYGYTF
cdr3_nt: TGTGCCAGCAGCTTGTCCCCACAGGGGGCGTCCAACTATGGCTACACCTTC
j_call: TRBJ1-2
clone_size: NA
v_call: TRBV5-6
d_call: TRBD1

cdr3_aa: CASRNTGYTEAFF
cdr3_nt: TGTGCCAGCAGAAACACAGGGTACACTGAAGCTTTCTTT
j_call: TRBJ1-1
clone_size: NA
v_call: TRBV11-1
d_call: NA

cdr3_aa: CASSFERGLFYEQYF
cdr3_nt: TGTGCCAGCAGCTTTGAGCGGGGCCTATTCTACGAGCAGTACTTC
j_call: TRBJ2-7
clone_size: NA
v_call: TRBV5-4
d_call: TRBD2

cdr3_aa: CASSVGAGTEAFF
cdr3_nt: TGTGCCAGCAGCGTAGGGGCTGGCACTGAAGCTTTCTTT
j_call: TRBJ1-1
clone_size: NA
v_call: TRBV9
d_call: NA

cdr3_aa: CASSNTGGHTEAFF
cdr3_nt: TGTGCCAGCAGCAATACAGGGGGCCATACTGAAGCTTTCTTT
j_call: TRBJ1-1
clone_size: NA
v_call: TRBV7-2
d_call: TRBD1

cdr3_aa: CASSPAGQGDTGELFF
cdr3_nt: TGTGCCAGCAGCCCGGCGGGCCAGGGGGACACCGGGGAGCTGTTTTTT
j_call: TRBJ2-2
clone_size: NA
v_call: TRBV5-5
d_call: TRBD1

cdr3_aa: CASRATATGTAAEAFF
cdr3_nt: TGTGCCAGCAGAGCTACCGCGACAGGGACCGCCGCTGAAGCTTTCTTT
j_call: TRBJ1-1
clone_size: NA
v_call: TRBV2
d_call: TRBD1

cdr3_aa: CASRPAQGATGELFF
cdr3_nt: TGCGCCAGCAGACCTGCGCAGGGGGCCACCGGGGAGCTGTTTTTT
j_call: TRBJ2-2
clone_size: NA
v_call: TRBV5-1
d_call: TRBD1

cdr3_aa: CASSFTSGGLSYEQYF
cdr3_nt: TGTGCCAGCAGCTTTACTAGCGGGGGCCTCTCCTACGAGCAGTACTTC
j_call: TRBJ2-7
clone_size: NA
v_call: TRBV11-2
d_call: TRBD2

cdr3_aa: CASSIGGLHLLNTEAFF
cdr3_nt: TGTGCCAGTAGTATCGGAGGACTGCACCTATTGAACACTGAAGCTTTCTTT
j_call: TRBJ1-1
clone_size: NA
v_call: TRBV19
d_call: NA

cdr3_aa: CASSQESGTQYF
cdr3_nt: TGTGCCAGCAGCCAGGAGTCAGGGACCCAGTACTTC
j_call: TRBJ2-5
clone_size: NA
v_call: TRBV5-4
d_call: NA

cdr3_aa: CASSLAGETEAFF
cdr3_nt: TGTGCCAGCAGCTTGGCGGGGGAAACTGAAGCTTTCTTT
j_call: TRBJ1-1
clone_size: once
v_call: TRBV5-6
d_call: NA

cdr3_aa: CASSLVTGEGYGYTF
cdr3_nt: TGTGCCAGCAGCTTGGTGACAGGGGAAGGGTACGGCTACACCTTC
j_call: TRBJ1-2
clone_size: NA
v_call: TRBV5-8
d_call: TRBD1

cdr3_aa: CASSSDTEAFF
cdr3_nt: TGTGCCAGCAGTTCGGACACTGAAGCTTTCTTT
j_call: TRBJ1-1
clone_size: NA
v_call: TRBV6-5
d_call: NA

cdr3_aa: CASSQESAGVHEQYF
cdr3_nt: TGCGCCAGCAGCCAAGAATCGGCAGGGGTGCACGAGCAGTACTTC
j_call: TRBJ2-7
clone_size: NA
v_call: TRBV4-1
d_call: NA

cdr3_aa: CASSLAQGARYEQYF
cdr3_nt: TGCGCCAGCAGCTTGGCCCAGGGGGCACGGTACGAGCAGTACTTC
j_call: TRBJ2-7
clone_size: NA
v_call: TRBV5-1
d_call: TRBD1

cdr3_aa: CASSLAGTEVTTNYGYTF
cdr3_nt: TGTGCCAGCAGCTTAGCCGGGACAGAAGTTACTACTAACTATGGCTACACCTTC
j_call: TRBJ1-2
clone_size: once
v_call: TRBV13
d_call: TRBD1

cdr3_aa: CAITWQGHSNQPQHF
cdr3_nt: TGTGCCATCACTTGGCAGGGGCACAGCAATCAGCCCCAGCATTTT
j_call: TRBJ1-5
clone_size: once
v_call: TRBV6-1
d_call: NA

cdr3_aa: CASSPRGGGGVRTGELFF
cdr3_nt: TGTGCCAGCAGCCCCAGGGGTGGCGGGGGGGTGCGCACCGGGGAGCTGTTTTTT
j_call: TRBJ2-2
clone_size: NA
v_call: TRBV9
d_call: TRBD2

cdr3_aa: CASQAGGAYNEQFF
cdr3_nt: TGTGCCAGCCAAGCGGGAGGGGCCTACAATGAGCAGTTCTTC
j_call: TRBJ2-1
clone_size: once
v_call: TRBV19
d_call: TRBD2

cdr3_aa: CASSLVTGLQHF
cdr3_nt: TGTGCCAGCAGCTTAGTGACGGGTCTCCAGCATTTT
j_call: TRBJ1-5
clone_size: NA
v_call: TRBV7-8
d_call: NA

cdr3_aa: CASSSRGGVSYEQYF
cdr3_nt: TGTGCCAGCAGCTCCCGGGGGGGGGTCTCCTACGAGCAGTACTTC
j_call: TRBJ2-7
clone_size: NA
v_call: TRBV11-2
d_call: TRBD2

cdr3_aa: CASSHGTGQKNIQYF
cdr3_nt: TGTGCCAGCAGCCACGGTACGGGACAGAAAAACATTCAGTACTTC
j_call: TRBJ2-4
clone_size: NA
v_call: TRBV4-2
d_call: TRBD1

cdr3_aa: CASSPPGGRVEPQHF
cdr3_nt: TGTGCCAGCTCACCACCGGGTGGGAGAGTAGAGCCCCAGCATTTT
j_call: TRBJ1-5
clone_size: once
v_call: TRBV18
d_call: NA

cdr3_aa: CAWTPPDVWSYEQYF
cdr3_nt: TGTGCCTGGACTCCCCCAGATGTTTGGTCCTACGAGCAGTACTTC
j_call: TRBJ2-7
clone_size: NA
v_call: TRBV30
d_call: NA

cdr3_aa: CASSLGTQTYEQYF
cdr3_nt: TGCGCCAGCAGCTTGGGTACGCAGACCTACGAGCAGTACTTC
j_call: TRBJ2-7
clone_size: NA
v_call: TRBV5-1
d_call: NA

cdr3_aa: CASSWGDTQYF
cdr3_nt: TGTGCCAGCAGCTGGGGGGATACGCAGTATTTT
j_call: TRBJ2-3
clone_size: NA
v_call: TRBV7-9
d_call: NA

cdr3_aa: CASSQEKRRYTEAFF
cdr3_nt: TGCGCCAGCAGCCAAGAGAAAAGGCGGTACACTGAAGCTTTCTTT
j_call: TRBJ1-1
clone_size: NA
v_call: TRBV4-1
d_call: NA

cdr3_aa: CASSLVGGADPYEQYF
cdr3_nt: TGTGCCAGCAGCTTAGTGGGTGGAGCGGACCCCTACGAGCAGTACTTC
j_call: TRBJ2-7
clone_size: NA
v_call: TRBV7-2
d_call: NA

cdr3_aa: CASSERTGGTGELFF
cdr3_nt: TGTGCCAGCAGTGAGAGAACAGGGGGCACCGGGGAGCTGTTTTTT
j_call: TRBJ2-2
clone_size: NA
v_call: TRBV6-4
d_call: TRBD1

cdr3_aa: CATSRESLAGIYNEQFF
cdr3_nt: TGTGCCACCAGCAGAGAGTCCCTAGCGGGGATATACAATGAGCAGTTCTTC
j_call: TRBJ2-1
clone_size: NA
v_call: TRBV15
d_call: TRBD2

cdr3_aa: CASSSGIAGVYEQYF
cdr3_nt: TGTGCCAGCAGCTCCGGTATAGCGGGGGTTTACGAGCAGTACTTC
j_call: TRBJ2-7
clone_size: few
v_call: TRBV7-2
d_call: TRBD2

cdr3_aa: CASSQDRGNQPQHF
cdr3_nt: TGCGCCAGCAGCCAAGATCGCGGCAATCAGCCCCAGCATTTT
j_call: TRBJ1-5
clone_size: NA
v_call: TRBV4-1
d_call: NA

cdr3_aa: CASSEYDGGTSTDTQYF
cdr3_nt: TGTGCCAGCAGTGAATATGACGGGGGGACAAGCACAGATACGCAGTATTTT
j_call: TRBJ2-3
clone_size: NA
v_call: TRBV25-1
d_call: NA

cdr3_aa: CASSISSPRFTTGELFF
cdr3_nt: TGTGCCAGTAGTATATCTTCCCCCCGGTTTACCACCGGGGAGCTGTTTTTT
j_call: TRBJ2-2
clone_size: NA
v_call: TRBV19
d_call: NA

cdr3_aa: CAWSVLGTLGEKLFF
cdr3_nt: TGTGCCTGGAGTGTACTAGGGACGCTGGGTGAAAAACTGTTTTTT
j_call: TRBJ1-4
clone_size: NA
v_call: TRBV30
d_call: NA

cdr3_aa: CASSPMDVDTDTQYF
cdr3_nt: TGTGCCAGCAGTCCGATGGATGTAGACACAGATACGCAGTATTTT
j_call: TRBJ2-3
clone_size: NA
v_call: TRBV6-5
d_call: NA

cdr3_aa: CASSAGDSGNTIYF
cdr3_nt: TGTGCCAGCAGCGCAGGGGACAGTGGAAACACCATATATTTT
j_call: TRBJ1-3
clone_size: few
v_call: TRBV7-9
d_call: TRBD1

cdr3_aa: CASSVGEWNTEAFF
cdr3_nt: TGTGCCAGCAGTGTTGGGGAGTGGAACACTGAAGCTTTCTTT
j_call: TRBJ1-1
clone_size: NA
v_call: TRBV25-1
d_call: NA

cdr3_aa: CASSYLSNREAQYF
cdr3_nt: TGTGCCAGCAGTTACCTTAGTAACAGGGAAGCGCAGTACTTC
j_call: TRBJ2-7
clone_size: NA
v_call: TRBV6-6
d_call: NA

cdr3_aa: CASSWGGSTEAFF
cdr3_nt: TGTGCCAGCAGTTGGGGAGGGTCCACTGAAGCTTTCTTT
j_call: TRBJ1-1
clone_size: NA
v_call: TRBV28
d_call: NA

cdr3_aa: CASRRSRWGKATDTQYF
cdr3_nt: TGTGCCAGCAGGAGAAGTCGATGGGGGAAAGCCACAGATACGCAGTATTTT
j_call: TRBJ2-3
clone_size: NA
v_call: TRBV2
d_call: NA

cdr3_aa: CASSGRKRKAFF
cdr3_nt: TGTGCCAGCAGCGGCCGGAAAAGGAAAGCTTTCTTT
j_call: TRBJ1-1
clone_size: NA
v_call: TRBV11-1
d_call: NA

cdr3_aa: CASSDQGTGELFF
cdr3_nt: TGTGCCAGTAGTGACCAGGGTACCGGGGAGCTGTTTTTT
j_call: TRBJ2-2
clone_size: few
v_call: TRBV19
d_call: NA

cdr3_aa: CASSMGTGGVYEQYF
cdr3_nt: TGTGCCAGTAGTATGGGGACAGGGGGCGTTTACGAGCAGTACTTC
j_call: TRBJ2-7
clone_size: NA
v_call: TRBV19
d_call: TRBD1

cdr3_aa: CASSPPNFIEGAGELFF
cdr3_nt: TGTGCCAGCTCACCACCGAATTTTATAGAGGGAGCCGGGGAGCTGTTTTTT
j_call: TRBJ2-2
clone_size: NA
v_call: TRBV18
d_call: NA

cdr3_aa: CSILTPTGSNEKLFF
cdr3_nt: TGCAGCATTCTGACCCCGACAGGCTCTAATGAAAAACTGTTTTTT
j_call: TRBJ1-4
clone_size: NA
v_call: TRBV29-1
d_call: NA

cdr3_aa: CSTQQEGDWEHYGYTF
cdr3_nt: TGCAGCACACAACAGGAGGGGGACTGGGAGCACTATGGCTACACCTTC
j_call: TRBJ1-2
clone_size: NA
v_call: TRBV29-1
d_call: NA

cdr3_aa: CASSIRGHYEQYF
cdr3_nt: TGTGCCAGTAGTATACGGGGGCACTACGAGCAGTACTTC
j_call: TRBJ2-7
clone_size: NA
v_call: TRBV19
d_call: NA

cdr3_aa: CASSSDWGAFF
cdr3_nt: TGCGCCAGCAGCTCAGATTGGGGTGCTTTCTTT
j_call: TRBJ1-1
clone_size: once
v_call: TRBV5-1
d_call: NA

cdr3_aa: CASSSGGINYEQYF
cdr3_nt: TGTGCCAGCAGTAGCGGGGGGATTAACTACGAGCAGTACTTC
j_call: TRBJ2-7
clone_size: NA
v_call: TRBV27
d_call: TRBD2

cdr3_aa: CASSESGTTAVTGELFF
cdr3_nt: TGCGCCAGCAGTGAGTCGGGAACTACGGCAGTCACCGGGGAGCTGTTTTTT
j_call: TRBJ2-2
clone_size: NA
v_call: TRBV10-2
d_call: NA

cdr3_aa: CASSESDGSTIYF
cdr3_nt: TGCGCCAGCAGTGAGTCGGATGGGAGCACCATATATTTT
j_call: TRBJ1-3
clone_size: few
v_call: TRBV10-1
d_call: NA